This T cell receptor (beta chain) was captured in a study of cytomegalovirus exposure and HLA in healthy donors. Study overall: Later, an analysis reported that the 130 or so validation repertoires had used the same platform as the 666 first-cohort repertoires. Study outcomes and limitations: Clusters of TCRs from the first cohort tended to co-occur in the 110 or so validation repertoires (as a later analysis found). In vitro testing confirmed a few CMV-associated chains as specific for CMV antigens. Rarity marked most TCR sequences, yet some public TCRs occurred in many donors.

CDR1 and CDR2 (germline): SQVTM, ANQGSEA. CDR3 length: 13 amino acids. V was clipped by 4 bases and J by 2 bases; unmatched bases: 0. With respect to this clone: Its antigen is currently unknown.

Some clones are missing from TCRdb's copy, which holds only in-frame ones; the method was immunoSEQ multiplex PCR. This sample has 140,000 or so clones; 90% occur once, and the top ten carry about 6.6%. The TCR comes from a woman under 40 in good health and CMV-seropositive. This chain connects TRBV29-1 to TRBJ1-5; TRBD1 aligns across 9 bases. The sample taken for sequencing was PBMCs. The DNA of the CDR3 is TGCAGCGTTGGGGACAGGGGCAATCAGCCCCAGCATTTT. Its protein product is CSVGDRGNQPQHF.